The TCR beta chain described here comes from a study of regulatory T cells in long-lasting Graves disease. In building TCR beta libraries, iRepertoire HTBI primers were used together with Arm-PCR of CDR3 regions. Via MiXCR, TCRdb re-called the multiplex PCR reads, giving one row per CDR3 protein. This sample has 350,000 to 550,000 distinct CDR3 sequences, with 16% found just once. Stated time point: newly diagnosed GD, antithyroid drugs for less than 3 months. PBMC RNA was the source of the TCR library. This clonotype has a count of ten or more. The same sample was also used in a study of T cells in Graves' hyperthyroidism and ophthalmopathy. That investigation notes: Blood also showed most of the thyroid clonotypes that were expanded above 0.001. The authors' 13 V-J model separated ophthalmopathy from stable hyperthyroidism.

This sequence originates from a woman between 18 and 29 years old with Graves disease. Here the sequenced sample was peripheral blood mononuclear cells (PBMCs), taken at new diagnosis, from a patient treated with antithyroid drugs.

The CDR3 here is CASSSTGRGTQYF. The DNA of the CDR3 is TGTGCCAGCAGTTCGACAGGTCGGGGTACGCAGTATTTT. The chain carries TRBV27 and TRBJ2-3; D is possibly TRBD1 (6 bases). This CDR3 contains 13 residues. CDR1 is MNHEY and CDR2 is SMNVEV in the germline V gene (reference sequence). Trimming cost V 4 bases and J 8 bases, with 13 bases left between them.